This T cell receptor (beta chain) was observed in a study of T cells in Graves' hyperthyroidism and ophthalmopathy. CDR3 length: 14 residues. The V end lost 0 bases, the J end lost 8 bases, and 14 bases lay between the germline ends. Germline V CDR1 and CDR2: SGHTS, YDEGEE. Notes on the study in general: Most clonotypes expanded in thyroid above 0.001 were likewise present in blood.

There were TCR beta CDR3 regions amplified from RNA transcripts. HTBI primers were the set used in a first-round RT-PCR of the TCR CDR3. TCRdb reprocessed the multiplex PCR reads with MiXCR, giving one entry per CDR3 protein. The sample yields about 640,000 distinct CDR3 sequences, 20% seen once. As to this clonotype: Its target is not known.

This chain connects TRBV5-8 to TRBJ1-2; tentatively, D is TRBD1 (5 bases). The clonotype was recovered from a young man with Graves' ophthalmopathy. Sequencing was carried out using blood. CDR3 coding DNA: TGTGCCAGCAGCTTGGTGCTGGGGCTGGGAGGCTACACCTTC. Translation: CASSLVLGLGGYTF.